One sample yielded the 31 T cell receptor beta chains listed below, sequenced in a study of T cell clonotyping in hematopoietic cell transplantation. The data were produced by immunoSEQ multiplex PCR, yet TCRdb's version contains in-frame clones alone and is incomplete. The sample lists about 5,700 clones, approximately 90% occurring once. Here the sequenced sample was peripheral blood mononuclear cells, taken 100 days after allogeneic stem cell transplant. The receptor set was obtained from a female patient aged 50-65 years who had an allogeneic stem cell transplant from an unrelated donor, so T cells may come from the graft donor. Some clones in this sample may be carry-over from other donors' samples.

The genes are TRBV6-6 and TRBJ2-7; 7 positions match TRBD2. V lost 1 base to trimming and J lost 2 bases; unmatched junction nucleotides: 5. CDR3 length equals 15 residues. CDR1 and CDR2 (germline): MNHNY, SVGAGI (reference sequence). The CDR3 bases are TGTGCCAGCAGTTACTTGGGGAGGGGTCCCTACGAGCAGTACTTC. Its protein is CASSYLGRGPYEQYF.

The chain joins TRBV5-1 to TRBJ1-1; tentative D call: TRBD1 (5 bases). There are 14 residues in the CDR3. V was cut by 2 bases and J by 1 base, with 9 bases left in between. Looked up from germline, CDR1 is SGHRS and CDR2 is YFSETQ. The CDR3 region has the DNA TGCGCCAGCAGCTTTGCCGGGACGAACACTGAAGCTTTCTTT. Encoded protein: CASSFAGTNTEAFF.

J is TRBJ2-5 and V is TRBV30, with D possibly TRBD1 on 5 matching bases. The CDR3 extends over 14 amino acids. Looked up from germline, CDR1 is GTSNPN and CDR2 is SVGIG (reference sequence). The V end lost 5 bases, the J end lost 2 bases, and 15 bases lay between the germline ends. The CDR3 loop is CAWSVGQEQETQYF. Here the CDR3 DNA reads TGTGCCTGGTCAGTGGGGCAGGAACAAGAGACCCAGTACTTC.

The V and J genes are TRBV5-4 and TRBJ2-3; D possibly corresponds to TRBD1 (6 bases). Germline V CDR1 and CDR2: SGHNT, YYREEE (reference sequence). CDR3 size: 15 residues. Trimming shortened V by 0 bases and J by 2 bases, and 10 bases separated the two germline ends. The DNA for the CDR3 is TGTGCCAGCAGCTTGGATAGGGGGATCACAGATACGCAGTATTTT. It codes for CASSLDRGITDTQYF. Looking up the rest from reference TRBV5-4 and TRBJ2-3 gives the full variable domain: ETGVTQSPTHLIKTRGQQVTLRCSSQSGHNTVSWYQQALGQGPQFIFQYYREEENGRGNFPPRFSGLQFPNYSSELNVNALELDDSALYLCASSLDRGITDTQYFGPGTRLTVL.

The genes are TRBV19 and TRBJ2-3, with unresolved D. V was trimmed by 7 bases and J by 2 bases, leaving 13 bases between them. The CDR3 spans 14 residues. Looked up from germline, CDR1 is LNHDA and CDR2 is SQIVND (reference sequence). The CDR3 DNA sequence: TGTGCCAGTACCCCGCCTGGATCCACAGATACGCAGTATTTT. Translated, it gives CASTPPGSTDTQYF.

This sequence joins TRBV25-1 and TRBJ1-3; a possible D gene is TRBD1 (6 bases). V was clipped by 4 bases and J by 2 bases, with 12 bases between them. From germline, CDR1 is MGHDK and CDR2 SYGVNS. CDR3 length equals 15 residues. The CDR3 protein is CASSVPGATGNTIYF. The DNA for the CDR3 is TGTGCCAGCAGTGTTCCGGGGGCTACTGGAAACACCATATATTTT.

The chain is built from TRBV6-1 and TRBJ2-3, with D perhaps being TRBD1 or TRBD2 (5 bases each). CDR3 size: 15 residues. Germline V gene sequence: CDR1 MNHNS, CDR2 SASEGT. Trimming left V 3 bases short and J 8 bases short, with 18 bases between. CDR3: CASSEVGRLGVTQYF. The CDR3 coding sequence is TGTGCCAGCAGTGAGGTCGGGCGTTTGGGGGTTACGCAGTATTTT.

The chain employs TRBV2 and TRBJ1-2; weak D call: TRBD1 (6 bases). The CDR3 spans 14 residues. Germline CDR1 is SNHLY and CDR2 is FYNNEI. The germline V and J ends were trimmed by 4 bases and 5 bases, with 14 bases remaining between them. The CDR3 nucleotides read TGTGCCAGCAGTGGACAGGTCTTAGCTTATGGCTACACCTTC. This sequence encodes CASSGQVLAYGYTF.

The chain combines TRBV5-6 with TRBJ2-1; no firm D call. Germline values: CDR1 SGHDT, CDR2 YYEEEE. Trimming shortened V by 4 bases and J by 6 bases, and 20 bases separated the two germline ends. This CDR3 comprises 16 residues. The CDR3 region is CASSVLRTDPLNEQFF. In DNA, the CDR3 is TGTGCCAGCAGCGTGCTTCGGACGGACCCGCTCAATGAGCAGTTCTTC.

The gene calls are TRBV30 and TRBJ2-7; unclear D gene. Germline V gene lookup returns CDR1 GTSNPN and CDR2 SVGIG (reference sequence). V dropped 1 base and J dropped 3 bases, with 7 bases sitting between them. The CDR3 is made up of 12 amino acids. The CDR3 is CAWSGRRYEQYF. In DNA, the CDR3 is TGTGCCTGGAGTGGACGGCGCTACGAGCAGTACTTC.

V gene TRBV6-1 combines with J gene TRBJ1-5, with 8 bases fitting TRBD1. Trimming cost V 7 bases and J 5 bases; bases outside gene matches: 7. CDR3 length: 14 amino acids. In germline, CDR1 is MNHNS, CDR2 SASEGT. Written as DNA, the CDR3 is TGTGCCAGCATCCGGGGACAGGAGTATCAGCCCCAGCATTTT. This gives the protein CASIRGQEYQPQHF.

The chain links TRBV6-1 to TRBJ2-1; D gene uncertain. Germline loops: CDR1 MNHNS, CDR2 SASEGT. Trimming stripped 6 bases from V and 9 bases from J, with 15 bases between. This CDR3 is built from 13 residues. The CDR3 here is CASRSNVIGEQFF. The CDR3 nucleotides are TGTGCCAGCAGAAGCAATGTCATCGGTGAGCAGTTCTTC.

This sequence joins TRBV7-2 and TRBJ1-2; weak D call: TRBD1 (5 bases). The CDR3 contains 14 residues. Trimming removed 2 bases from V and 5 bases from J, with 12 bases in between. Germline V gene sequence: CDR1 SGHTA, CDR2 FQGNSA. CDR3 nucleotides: TGTGCCAGCAGCTTATATGCGGGGCATTATGGCTACACCTTC. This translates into CASSLYAGHYGYTF.

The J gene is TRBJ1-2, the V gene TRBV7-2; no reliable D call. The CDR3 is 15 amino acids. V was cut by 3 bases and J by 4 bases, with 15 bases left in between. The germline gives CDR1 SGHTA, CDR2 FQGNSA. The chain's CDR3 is CASSLAASGSYGYTF. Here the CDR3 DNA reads TGTGCCAGCAGCTTGGCAGCTTCGGGGAGCTATGGCTACACCTTC.

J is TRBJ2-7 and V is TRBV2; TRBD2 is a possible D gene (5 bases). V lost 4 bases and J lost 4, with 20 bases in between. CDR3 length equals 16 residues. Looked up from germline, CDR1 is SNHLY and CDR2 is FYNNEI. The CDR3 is CASSASGGRLRYEQYF. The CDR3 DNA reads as TGTGCCAGCAGTGCTAGTGGAGGCAGGCTCCGATACGAGCAGTACTTC. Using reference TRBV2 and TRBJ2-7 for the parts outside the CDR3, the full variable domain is EPEVTQTPSHQVTQMGQEVILRCVPISNHLYFYWYRQILGQKVEFLVSFYNNEISEKSEIFDDQFSVERPDGSNFTLKIRSTKLEDSAMYFCASSASGGRLRYEQYFGPGTRLTVT.

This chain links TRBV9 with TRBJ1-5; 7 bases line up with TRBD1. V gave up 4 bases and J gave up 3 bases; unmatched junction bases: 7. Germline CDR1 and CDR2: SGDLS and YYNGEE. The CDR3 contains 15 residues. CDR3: CASSQHDRVNQPQHF. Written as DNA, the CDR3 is TGTGCCAGCAGCCAACATGACAGGGTCAATCAGCCCCAGCATTTT.

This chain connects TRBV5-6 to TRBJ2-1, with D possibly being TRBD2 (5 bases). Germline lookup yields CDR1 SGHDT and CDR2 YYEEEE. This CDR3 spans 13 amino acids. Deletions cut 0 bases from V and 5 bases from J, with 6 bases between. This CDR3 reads CASSLGGDNEQFF. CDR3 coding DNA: TGTGCCAGCAGCTTGGGGGGAGACAATGAGCAGTTCTTC.

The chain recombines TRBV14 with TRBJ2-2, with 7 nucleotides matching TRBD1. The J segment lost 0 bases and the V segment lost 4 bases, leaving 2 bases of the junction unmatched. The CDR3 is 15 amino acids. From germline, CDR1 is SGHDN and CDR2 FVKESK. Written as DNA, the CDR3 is TGTGCCAGCAGCCTGGGACAGCCGAACACCGGGGAGCTGTTTTTT. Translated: CASSLGQPNTGELFF.

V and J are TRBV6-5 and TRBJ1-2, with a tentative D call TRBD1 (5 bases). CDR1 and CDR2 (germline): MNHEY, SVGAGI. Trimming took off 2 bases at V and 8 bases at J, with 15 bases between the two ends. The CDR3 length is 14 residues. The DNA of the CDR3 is TGTGCCAGCAGTTACGAGGGGACGACGGAAGGCTACACCTTC. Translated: CASSYEGTTEGYTF.

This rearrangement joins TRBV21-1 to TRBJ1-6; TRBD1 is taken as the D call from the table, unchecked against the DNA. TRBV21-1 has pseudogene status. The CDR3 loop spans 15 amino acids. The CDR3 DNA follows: TGTGCCAGCAGCCTCTTAACAGGGGAAGATTCACCCCTCCACTTT. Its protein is CASSLLTGEDSPLHF.

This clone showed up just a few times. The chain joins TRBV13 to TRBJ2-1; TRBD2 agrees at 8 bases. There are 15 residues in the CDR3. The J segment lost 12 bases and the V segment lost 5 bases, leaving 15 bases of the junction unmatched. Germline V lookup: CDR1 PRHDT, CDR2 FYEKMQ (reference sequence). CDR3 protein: CASSDLAGMLGRQFF. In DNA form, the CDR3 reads TGTGCCAGCAGCGACCTAGCGGGTATGCTCGGTCGGCAGTTCTTC.

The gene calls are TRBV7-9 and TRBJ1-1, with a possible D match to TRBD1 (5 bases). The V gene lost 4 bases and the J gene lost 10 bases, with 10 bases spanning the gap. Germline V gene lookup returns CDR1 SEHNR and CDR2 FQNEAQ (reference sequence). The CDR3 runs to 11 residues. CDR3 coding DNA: TGTGCCAGCAGCTCGGGGGTACCAGCTTTCTTT. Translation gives CASSSGVPAFF. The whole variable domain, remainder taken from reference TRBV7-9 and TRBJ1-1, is DTGVSQNPRHKITKRGQNVTFRCDPISEHNRLYWYRQTLGQGPEFLTYFQNEAQLEKSRLLSDRFSAERPKGSFSTLEIQRTEQGDSAMYLCASSSGVPAFFGQGTRLTVV.

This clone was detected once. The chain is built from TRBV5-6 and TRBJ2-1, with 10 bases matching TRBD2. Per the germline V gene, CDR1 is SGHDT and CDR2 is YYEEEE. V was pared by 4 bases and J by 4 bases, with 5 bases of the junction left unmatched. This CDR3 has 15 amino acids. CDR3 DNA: TGTGCCAGCAGCCAGACTAGCGGGCCGTACAATGAGCAGTTCTTC. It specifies CASSQTSGPYNEQFF.

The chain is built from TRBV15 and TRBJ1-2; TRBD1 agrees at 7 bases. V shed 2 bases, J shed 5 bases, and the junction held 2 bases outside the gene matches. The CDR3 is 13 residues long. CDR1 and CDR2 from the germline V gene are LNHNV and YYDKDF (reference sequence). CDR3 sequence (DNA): TGTGCCACCAGCAGACCACAGGGGTATGGCTACACCTTC. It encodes CATSRPQGYGYTF.

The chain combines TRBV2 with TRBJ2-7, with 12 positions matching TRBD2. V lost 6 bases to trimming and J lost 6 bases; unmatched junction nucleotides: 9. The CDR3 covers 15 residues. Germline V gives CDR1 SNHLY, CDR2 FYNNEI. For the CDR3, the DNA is TGTGCCAGCAGCGGACTAGCGGGGCCCTCTGGCGAGCAGTACTTC. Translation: CASSGLAGPSGEQYF.

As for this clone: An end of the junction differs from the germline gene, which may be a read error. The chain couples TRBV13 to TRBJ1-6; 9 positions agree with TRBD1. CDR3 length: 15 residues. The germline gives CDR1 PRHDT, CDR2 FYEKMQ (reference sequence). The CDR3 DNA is TGTGCCAGCAGCTTGGGACAGGGTGGCGGATCACCCCTCCATTTT. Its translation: CASSLGQGGGSPLHF.

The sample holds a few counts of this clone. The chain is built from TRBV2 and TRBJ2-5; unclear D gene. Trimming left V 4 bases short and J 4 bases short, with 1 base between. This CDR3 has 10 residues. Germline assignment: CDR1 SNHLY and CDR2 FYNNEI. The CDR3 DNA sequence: TGTGCCAGCAGTGGAGAGACCCAGTACTTC. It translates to CASSGETQYF.

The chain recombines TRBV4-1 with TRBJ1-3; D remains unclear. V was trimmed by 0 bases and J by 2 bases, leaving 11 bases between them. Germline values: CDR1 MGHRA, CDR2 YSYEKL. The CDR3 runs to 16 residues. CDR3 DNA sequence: TGCGCCAGCAGCCAAGATAAGACCACACCTGGAAACACCATATATTTT. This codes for CASSQDKTTPGNTIYF.

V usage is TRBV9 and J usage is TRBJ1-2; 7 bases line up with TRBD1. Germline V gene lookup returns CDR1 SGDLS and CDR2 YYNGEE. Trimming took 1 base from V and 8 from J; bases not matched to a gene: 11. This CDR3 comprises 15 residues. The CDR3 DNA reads TGTGCCAGCAGCGTAACCGGGACAGTCGCGGGGGGCTACACCTTC. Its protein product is CASSVTGTVAGGYTF.

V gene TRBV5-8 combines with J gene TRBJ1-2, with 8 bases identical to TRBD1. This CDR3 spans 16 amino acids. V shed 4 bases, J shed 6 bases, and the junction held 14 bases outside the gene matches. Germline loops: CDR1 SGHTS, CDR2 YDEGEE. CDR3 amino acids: CASSRARTGLPNGYTF. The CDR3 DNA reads TGTGCCAGCAGCCGAGCGCGGACAGGGCTCCCTAATGGCTACACCTTC.

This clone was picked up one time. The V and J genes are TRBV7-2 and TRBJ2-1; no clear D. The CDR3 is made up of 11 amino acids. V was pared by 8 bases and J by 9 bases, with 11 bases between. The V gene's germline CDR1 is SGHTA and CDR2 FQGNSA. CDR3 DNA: TGTGCCAGCCCATCGGCCGCTGAGCAGTTCTTC. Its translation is CASPSAAEQFF. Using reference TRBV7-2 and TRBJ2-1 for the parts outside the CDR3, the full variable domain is GAGVSQSPSNKVTEKGKDVELRCDPISGHTALYWYRQSLGQGLEFLIYFQGNSAPDKSGLPSDRFSAERTGGSVSTLTIQRTQQEDSAVYLCASPSAAEQFFGPGTRLTVL.